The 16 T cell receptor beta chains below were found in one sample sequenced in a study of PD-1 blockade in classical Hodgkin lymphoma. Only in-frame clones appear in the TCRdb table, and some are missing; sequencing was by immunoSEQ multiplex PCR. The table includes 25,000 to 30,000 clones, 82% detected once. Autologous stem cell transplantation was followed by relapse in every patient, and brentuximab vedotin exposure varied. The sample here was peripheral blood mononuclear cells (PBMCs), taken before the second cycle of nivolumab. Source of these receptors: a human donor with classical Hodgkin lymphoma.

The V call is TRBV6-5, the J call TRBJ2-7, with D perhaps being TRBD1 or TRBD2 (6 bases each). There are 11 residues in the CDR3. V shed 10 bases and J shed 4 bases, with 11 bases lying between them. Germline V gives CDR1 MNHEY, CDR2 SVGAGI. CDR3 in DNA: TGTGCCACGACGGGGGCTTACGAGCAGTACTTC. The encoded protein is CATTGAYEQYF.

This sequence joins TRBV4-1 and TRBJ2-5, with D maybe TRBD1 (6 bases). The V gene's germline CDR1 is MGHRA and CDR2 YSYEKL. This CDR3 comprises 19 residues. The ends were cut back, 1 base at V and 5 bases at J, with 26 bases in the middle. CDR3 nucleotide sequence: TGCGCCAGCAGCCAAGGGGGATTCCGGGACACCGAAGCCTGGGAGACCCAGTACTTC. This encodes CASSQGGFRDTEAWETQYF.

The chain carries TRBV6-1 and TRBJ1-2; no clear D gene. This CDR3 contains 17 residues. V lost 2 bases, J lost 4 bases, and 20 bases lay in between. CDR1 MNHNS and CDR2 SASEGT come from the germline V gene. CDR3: CASSELEGSLSSYGYTF. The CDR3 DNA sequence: TGTGCCAGCAGTGAATTAGAGGGCAGTCTCTCCTCCTATGGCTACACCTTC.

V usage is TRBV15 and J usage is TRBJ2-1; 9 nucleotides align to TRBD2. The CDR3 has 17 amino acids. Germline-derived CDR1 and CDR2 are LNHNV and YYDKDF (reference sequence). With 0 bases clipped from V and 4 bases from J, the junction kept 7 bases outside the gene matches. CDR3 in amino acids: CATSRDTAGGRYNEQFF. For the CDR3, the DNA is TGTGCCACCAGCAGAGATACAGCGGGGGGCCGGTACAATGAGCAGTTCTTC.

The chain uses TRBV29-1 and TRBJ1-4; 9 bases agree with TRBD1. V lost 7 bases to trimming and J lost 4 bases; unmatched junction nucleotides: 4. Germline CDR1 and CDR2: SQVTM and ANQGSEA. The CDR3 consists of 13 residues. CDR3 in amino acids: CSATGGVNEKLFF. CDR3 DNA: TGCAGCGCGACAGGGGGGGTTAATGAAAAACTGTTTTTT.

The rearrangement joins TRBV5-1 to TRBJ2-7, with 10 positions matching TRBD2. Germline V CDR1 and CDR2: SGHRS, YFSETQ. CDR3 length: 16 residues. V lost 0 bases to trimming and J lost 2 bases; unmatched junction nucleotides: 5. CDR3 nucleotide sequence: TGCGCCAGCAGCTTGGCGTCTAGCGGGGGTGCCTACGAGCAGTACTTC. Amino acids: CASSLASSGGAYEQYF.

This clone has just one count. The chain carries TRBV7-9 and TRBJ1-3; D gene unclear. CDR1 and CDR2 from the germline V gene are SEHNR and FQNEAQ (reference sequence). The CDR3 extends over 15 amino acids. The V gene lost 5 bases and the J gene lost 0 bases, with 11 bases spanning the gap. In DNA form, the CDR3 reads TGTGCCAGCAGCCCCCCGGGAGGCTCTGGAAACACCATATATTTT. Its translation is CASSPPGGSGNTIYF.

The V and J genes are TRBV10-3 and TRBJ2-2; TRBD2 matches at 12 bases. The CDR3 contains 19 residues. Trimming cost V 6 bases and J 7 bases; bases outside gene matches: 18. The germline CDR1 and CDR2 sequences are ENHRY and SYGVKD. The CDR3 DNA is TGTGCCATCAGCCTACTTTTGTCAACTAGCGGGGGGCGTAGCGGGGAGCTGTTTTTT. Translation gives CAISLLLSTSGGRSGELFF.

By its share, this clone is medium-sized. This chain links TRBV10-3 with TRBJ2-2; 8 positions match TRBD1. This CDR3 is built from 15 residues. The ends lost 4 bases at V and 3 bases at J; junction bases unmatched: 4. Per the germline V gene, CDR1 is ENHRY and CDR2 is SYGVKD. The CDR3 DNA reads TGTGCCATCAGTGGACAGGGGATCGACACCGGGGAGCTGTTTTTT. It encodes CAISGQGIDTGELFF.

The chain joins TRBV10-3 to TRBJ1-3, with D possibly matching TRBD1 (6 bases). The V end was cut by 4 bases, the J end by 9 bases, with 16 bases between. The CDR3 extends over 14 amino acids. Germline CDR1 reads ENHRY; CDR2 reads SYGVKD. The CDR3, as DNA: TGTGCCATCAGTGCGGAACAGGGCGTCGGCACCATATATTTT. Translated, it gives CAISAEQGVGTIYF.

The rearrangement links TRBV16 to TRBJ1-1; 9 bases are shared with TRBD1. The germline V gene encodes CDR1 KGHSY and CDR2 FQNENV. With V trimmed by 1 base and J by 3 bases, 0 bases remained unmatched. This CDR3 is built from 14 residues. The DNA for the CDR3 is TGTGCCAGCAGCCAATGGACAGGGGACACTGAAGCTTTCTTT. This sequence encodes CASSQWTGDTEAFF.

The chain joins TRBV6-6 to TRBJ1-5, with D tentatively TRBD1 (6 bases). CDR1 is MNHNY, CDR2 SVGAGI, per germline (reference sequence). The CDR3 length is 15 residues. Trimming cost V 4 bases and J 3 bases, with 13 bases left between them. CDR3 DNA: TGTGCCAGCAGTTCTGAACAGGGTACCAATCAGCCCCAGCATTTT. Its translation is CASSSEQGTNQPQHF.

CDR3 amino acids: CASSEANYGYTF. The CDR3 DNA sequence: TGTGCCAGCAGTGAAGCTAACTATGGCTACACCTTC. The gene calls are TRBV5-4 and TRBJ1-2; no firm D call. In germline, CDR1 is SGHNT, CDR2 YYREEE (reference sequence). There are 12 residues in the CDR3. V was cut by 5 bases and J by 0 bases, with 5 bases left in between.

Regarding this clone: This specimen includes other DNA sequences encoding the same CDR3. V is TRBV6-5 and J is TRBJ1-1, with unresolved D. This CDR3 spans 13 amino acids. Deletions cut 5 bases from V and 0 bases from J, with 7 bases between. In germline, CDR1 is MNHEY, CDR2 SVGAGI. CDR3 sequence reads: CASSSRLNTEAFF. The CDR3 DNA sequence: TGTGCCAGCAGTAGTCGGTTGAACACTGAAGCTTTCTTT.

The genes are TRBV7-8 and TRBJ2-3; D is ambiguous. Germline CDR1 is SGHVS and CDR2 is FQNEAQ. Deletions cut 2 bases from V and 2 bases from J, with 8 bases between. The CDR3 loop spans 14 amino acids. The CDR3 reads CASSLQFSTDTQYF. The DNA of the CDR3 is TGTGCCAGCAGCTTACAGTTCTCCACAGATACGCAGTATTTT.

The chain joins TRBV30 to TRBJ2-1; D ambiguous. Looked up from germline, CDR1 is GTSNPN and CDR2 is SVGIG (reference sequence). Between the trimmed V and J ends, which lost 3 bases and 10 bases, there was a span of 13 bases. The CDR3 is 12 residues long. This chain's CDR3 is CAWSPYGREQFF. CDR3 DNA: TGTGCCTGGAGCCCGTACGGCCGAGAGCAGTTCTTC.